This T cell receptor (beta chain) originates from a study of a mutant IDH1 vaccine in newly diagnosed glioma. Study as a whole: Males made up about 60% and females roughly 40% of treated patients, whose mean age was around 41 years.

This table comes from immunoSEQ multiplex PCR, and its TCRdb copy is limited to in-frame clones, with some not included. The sample has about 51,000 clones; 78% are singletons. Study-wide results and limits: Induction of immune responses by the vaccine occurred in 85% to 95% of patients.

The CDR3 totals 15 residues. V was pared by 1 base and J by 5 bases, with 13 bases between. The germline V gene has CDR1 SGDLS and CDR2 YYNGEE. Note on this clone: No antigen is known for it.

Time point described: week 5, during vaccination. One vaccine dose held 300 ug of mutant IDH1 20-mer peptide and came with topical imiquimod. Patients carried new grade 3 or 4 IDH1-mutant astrocytomas lacking nuclear ATRX. Sequencing used PBMCs, obtained from a glioma patient whose treatment included an IDH1 peptide vaccine. This sequence originates from a man in his fifties or sixties with glioma. J is TRBJ2-1 and V is TRBV9; D not resolved. DNA of the CDR3: TGTGCCAGCAGCGTAATAGGAACGCCCAACAATGAGCAGTTCTTC. Translated, it gives CASSVIGTPNNEQFF.